These 23 T cell receptor beta chains came from one sample sequenced in a study of regulatory T cells in long-lasting Graves disease. Time point in this sample: persistent/refractory GD, antithyroid drugs over 5 years with positive TRAb. PBMCs were the source of the RNA used for TCR sequencing. Arm-PCR of CDR3 regions with iRepertoire HTBI primers generated TCR beta libraries. Each CDR3 protein gets one entry after TCRdb re-called the multiplex PCR reads with MiXCR. This table holds 300,000 to 500,000 distinct CDR3 sequences, around 21% found once. The sample in question was peripheral blood mononuclear cells (PBMCs), obtained when the disease was refractory, from a patient treated with antithyroid drugs. These receptors were collected from a female donor with Graves disease.

The V call is TRBV3-1, the J call TRBJ2-4; D is perhaps TRBD1 (6 bases). The DNA end is a closer match to TRBJ1-2, so the J assignment may be wrong. Germline CDR1 and CDR2: LGHDT and YNNKEL (reference sequence). The CDR3 extends over 14 amino acids. The CDR3 DNA follows: TGTGCCAGCAGCCCCGGGGGGCGAGTAGATGGCTACACCTTC. As protein: CASSPGGRVDGYTF.

This clonotype has more than one count but fewer than ten. The rearrangement joins TRBV20-1 to TRBJ2-3, with D uncertain. From germline, CDR1 is DFQATT and CDR2 SNEGSKA (reference sequence). V was trimmed by 3 bases and J by 6 bases, leaving 10 bases between them. There are 12 residues in the CDR3. This chain's CDR3 is CSARSADDTQYF. CDR3 bases: TGCAGTGCTAGGTCTGCCGACGATACGCAGTATTTT.

This clonotype has a handful of counts. The chain uses TRBV9 and TRBJ1-2; 7 bases fit TRBD1. Trimming at V came to 8 bases and at J to 5 bases, leaving 15 bases not matched to a gene. The germline CDR1 and CDR2 sequences are SGDLS and YYNGEE. CDR3 size: 15 residues. CDR3 nucleotides: TGTGCCAGTACCGCAGGGGGGGCTAGACGGTATGGCTACACCTTC. As protein: CASTAGGARRYGYTF.

Concerning this clonotype: A much larger clone lies a single base off, so this may be a read error. This rearrangement joins TRBV12-3 or TRBV12-4 to TRBJ1-1; 8 positions match TRBD1. The CDR3 length is 14 residues. Here the CDR3 reads CASSWTGTNTEASF. In nucleotides, the CDR3 is TGTGCCAGCAGTTGGACAGGGACGAACACTGAAGCTTCCTTT.

The chain combines TRBV29-1 with TRBJ2-6; 8 bases line up with TRBD1. CDR1 is SQVTM, CDR2 ANQGSEA, per germline. Losses at the gene ends were 1 base for V and 1 base for J; bases not matched to a gene: 3. This CDR3 region has 16 residues. The CDR3 DNA reads as TGCAGCGTTGAAGGGACAGGGAGGTCTGGGGCCAACGTCCTGACTTTC. Its translation: CSVEGTGRSGANVLTF. Full variable domain (rest looked up from reference TRBV29-1 and TRBJ2-6): SAVISQKPSRDICQRGTSLTIQCQVDSQVTMMFWYRQQPGQSLTLIATANQGSEATYESGFVIDKFPISRPNLTFSTLTVSNMSPEDSSIYLCSVEGTGRSGANVLTFGAGSRLTVL.

This clonotype was counted ten times or more. The rearrangement links TRBV3-1 to TRBJ2-5; D unclear. V lost 0 bases and J lost 2, with 10 bases in between. The CDR3 covers 15 residues. Germline V lookup: CDR1 LGHDT, CDR2 YNNKEL (reference sequence). CDR3 region: CASSQDFFNQETQYF. CDR3 sequence (DNA): TGTGCCAGCAGCCAAGATTTCTTCAATCAAGAGACCCAGTACTTC.

This clonotype has ten or more counts. The gene calls are TRBV11-2 and TRBJ2-7, with a tentative D call TRBD1 (5 bases). The CDR3 sequence is 14 residues long. The V gene's germline CDR1 is SGHAT and CDR2 FQNNGV. V lost 4 bases and J 3 bases, leaving 13 bases between the germline ends. The CDR3 sequence: CASSSPARGYEQYF. CDR3 DNA sequence: TGTGCCAGCAGCTCTCCGGCTAGGGGCTACGAGCAGTACTTC. Together with reference TRBV11-2 and TRBJ2-7, the CDR3 gives the full variable domain: EAGVAQSPRYKIIEKRQSVAFWCNPISGHATLYWYQQILGQGPKLLIQFQNNGVVDDSQLPKDRFSAERLKGVDSTLKIQPAKLEDSAVYLCASSSPARGYEQYFGPGTRLTVT.

Only a few counts were recorded for this clonotype. CDR3 bases: TGTGCCAGCAGCTTCGGAGGGGACAATCAGCCCCAGCATTTT. Protein sequence: CASSFGGDNQPQHF. The chain employs TRBV5-6 and TRBJ1-5; D possibly corresponds to TRBD1 (5 bases). Germline loops: CDR1 SGHDT, CDR2 YYEEEE. CDR3 length: 14 amino acids. V dropped 2 bases and J dropped 3 bases, with 9 bases sitting between them.

The chain employs TRBV29-1 and TRBJ2-5; D gene ambiguous. CDR1 is SQVTM, CDR2 ANQGSEA, per germline. Trimming took off 1 base at V and 5 bases at J, with 2 bases between the two ends. CDR3 length: 10 amino acids. The CDR3 nucleotides read TGCAGCGTTGAAGTGGAGACCCAGTACTTC. This sequence encodes CSVEVETQYF. Using reference TRBV29-1 and TRBJ2-5 for the parts outside the CDR3, the full variable domain is SAVISQKPSRDICQRGTSLTIQCQVDSQVTMMFWYRQQPGQSLTLIATANQGSEATYESGFVIDKFPISRPNLTFSTLTVSNMSPEDSSIYLCSVEVETQYFGPGTRLLVL.

This clonotype was counted a single time. This chain connects TRBV6-1 to TRBJ1-1; TRBD1 might be the D (6 bases). The germline V gene has CDR1 MNHNS and CDR2 SASEGT. Trimming removed 9 bases from V and 7 bases from J, with 21 bases in between. The CDR3 totals 14 residues. The CDR3 DNA sequence: TGTGCCAGTCTCGAGGGGGGGGATAAGGTTGAAGCTTTCTTT. This translates into CASLEGGDKVEAFF.

CDR3 sequence reads: CSAKQGNSNQPQHF. Here the CDR3 DNA reads TGCAGTGCCAAACAGGGAAATAGCAATCAGCCCCAGCATTTT. The V and J genes are TRBV20-1 and TRBJ1-5, with D perhaps TRBD1 (6 bases). This CDR3 contains 14 residues. Germline CDR1 reads DFQATT; CDR2 reads SNEGSKA (reference sequence). Trimming shortened V by 6 bases and J by 0 bases, and 12 bases separated the two germline ends.

This clonotype was seen a handful of times. In nucleotides, the CDR3 is TGCAGCGTTGTTCCTCGCCAGGGATCATCCGAGCAGTACTTC. This encodes CSVVPRQGSSEQYF. The chain has TRBV29-1 and TRBJ2-7, with a tentative D call TRBD1 (5 bases). CDR1 and CDR2 from the germline V gene are SQVTM and ANQGSEA. V was cut by 4 bases and J by 6 bases, with 19 bases left in between. This CDR3 spans 14 amino acids.

This clonotype was picked up many times. The genes are TRBV12-3 or TRBV12-4 and TRBJ2-6; no reliable D call. The CDR3 contains 15 residues. V lost 3 bases to trimming and J lost 0 bases, with 6 bases between them. The CDR3 reads CASSLAVSGANVLTF. The CDR3 coding sequence is TGTGCCAGCAGTTTGGCGGTCTCTGGGGCCAACGTCCTGACTTTC.

The V gene is TRBV7-2, the J gene TRBJ1-4; D possibly corresponds to TRBD1 (5 bases). Germline CDR1 is SGHTA and CDR2 is FQGNSA. The CDR3 loop spans 19 amino acids. V was cut by 1 base and J by 3 bases, with 21 bases left in between. CDR3 coding DNA: TGTGCCAGCAGCTTAGGGCATCTGCAGGGTGCTCTCCCTAATGAAAAACTGTTTTTT. It specifies CASSLGHLQGALPNEKLFF.

This clonotype was counted a few times. The rearrangement joins TRBV4-3 to TRBJ1-1; D ambiguous. The germline V gene has CDR1 LGHNA and CDR2 YSLEER. This CDR3 comprises 14 residues. The ends were cut back, 1 base at V and 1 base at J, with 7 bases in the middle. This chain's CDR3 is CASSQGGENTEAFF. In DNA, the CDR3 is TGCGCCAGCAGCCAAGGTGGAGAGAACACTGAAGCTTTCTTT.

This clonotype came up many times. V and J are TRBV12-3 or TRBV12-4 and TRBJ2-7; possible D gene TRBD2, 6 bases. V was shortened by 7 bases and J by 4 bases, with 14 bases between the two germline ends. The CDR3 has 13 amino acids. CDR3 amino acids: CASTPAGKYEQYF. The CDR3 DNA reads TGTGCCAGCACCCCGGCGGGGAAATACGAGCAGTACTTC.

V is TRBV7-9 and J is TRBJ2-7; 10 bases are shared with TRBD2. In germline, CDR1 is SEHNR, CDR2 FQNEAQ (reference sequence). The CDR3 is 17 residues long. V gave up 1 base and J gave up 6 bases; unmatched junction bases: 12. The DNA for the CDR3 is TGTGCCAGCAGCTTAGGATTCGGACTAGCGGATGGGGGCGAGCAGTACTTC. Protein product: CASSLGFGLADGGEQYF. The whole variable domain, remainder taken from reference TRBV7-9 and TRBJ2-7, is DTGVSQNPRHKITKRGQNVTFRCDPISEHNRLYWYRQTLGQGPEFLTYFQNEAQLEKSRLLSDRFSAERPKGSFSTLEIQRTEQGDSAMYLCASSLGFGLADGGEQYFGPGTRLTVT.

Points on this clonotype: Because it lacks the conserved phenylalanine or tryptophan at the end, this CDR3 is likely a read error. The rearrangement joins TRBV19 to TRBJ1-1, with unresolved D. V lost 7 bases, J lost 4 bases, and 7 bases lay in between. Germline CDR1 reads LNHDA; CDR2 reads SQIVND (reference sequence). CDR3 length: 11 amino acids. CDR3 protein: CASIGVTEAFL. DNA of the CDR3: TGTGCCAGTATTGGGGTCACTGAAGCTTTCCTT.

This clonotype was counted at least ten times. The chain recombines TRBV2 with TRBJ2-2; 7 bases line up with TRBD2. V shed 3 bases, J shed 6 bases, and the junction held 13 bases outside the gene matches. There are 17 residues in the CDR3. Germline CDR1 is SNHLY and CDR2 is FYNNEI. The DNA of the CDR3 is TGTGCCAGCAGTGATTCGGGAGGCGATGTGGGGGCCGGGGAGCTGTTTTTT. This gives the protein CASSDSGGDVGAGELFF. Complete variable domain (other parts from reference TRBV2 and TRBJ2-2): EPEVTQTPSHQVTQMGQEVILRCVPISNHLYFYWYRQILGQKVEFLVSFYNNEISEKSEIFDDQFSVERPDGSNFTLKIRSTKLEDSAMYFCASSDSGGDVGAGELFFGEGSRLTVL.

This clonotype showed up many times. The rearrangement links TRBV2 to TRBJ1-2, with a possible D match to TRBD1 (5 bases). The V gene's germline CDR1 is SNHLY and CDR2 FYNNEI. The length of the CDR3 is 13 residues. Trimming removed 3 bases at V and 4 bases at J, with 9 bases between. CDR3 residues: CASSEEGTYGYTF. The DNA for the CDR3 is TGTGCCAGCAGTGAGGAGGGGACCTATGGCTACACCTTC. The full variable domain, rest sourced from reference TRBV2 and TRBJ1-2, is EPEVTQTPSHQVTQMGQEVILRCVPISNHLYFYWYRQILGQKVEFLVSFYNNEISEKSEIFDDQFSVERPDGSNFTLKIRSTKLEDSAMYFCASSEEGTYGYTFGSGTRLTVV.

There are many counts of this clonotype. V and J are TRBV12-3 or TRBV12-4 and TRBJ2-5; the D is unclear. The CDR3 totals 13 residues. The V end lost 4 bases, the J end lost 2 bases, and 8 bases lay between the germline ends. In DNA, the CDR3 is TGTGCCAGCAGTTCGACAAGACAAGAGACCCAGTACTTC. Encoded protein: CASSSTRQETQYF.

The sample holds one count of this clonotype. This clone may be a read error of a much larger clone one base away. This chain connects TRBV2 to TRBJ1-2, with D unresolved. CDR1 and CDR2 (germline): SNHLY, FYNNEI. V gave up 5 bases and J gave up 2 bases, with 6 bases separating them. This CDR3 has 12 amino acids. CDR3: CASSLHNYGYTF. DNA of the CDR3: TGTGCCAGCAGTTTACACAACTATGGCTACACCTTC.

This rearrangement joins TRBV15 to TRBJ1-6; tentatively, D is TRBD1 (5 bases). Germline CDR1 is LNHNV and CDR2 is YYDKDF (reference sequence). This CDR3 comprises 16 residues. V was trimmed by 0 bases and J by 8 bases, leaving 14 bases between them. As DNA, the CDR3 is TGTGCCACCAGCAGAGATCGAACACCCAGGGATTCACCCCTCCACTTT. This codes for CATSRDRTPRDSPLHF.